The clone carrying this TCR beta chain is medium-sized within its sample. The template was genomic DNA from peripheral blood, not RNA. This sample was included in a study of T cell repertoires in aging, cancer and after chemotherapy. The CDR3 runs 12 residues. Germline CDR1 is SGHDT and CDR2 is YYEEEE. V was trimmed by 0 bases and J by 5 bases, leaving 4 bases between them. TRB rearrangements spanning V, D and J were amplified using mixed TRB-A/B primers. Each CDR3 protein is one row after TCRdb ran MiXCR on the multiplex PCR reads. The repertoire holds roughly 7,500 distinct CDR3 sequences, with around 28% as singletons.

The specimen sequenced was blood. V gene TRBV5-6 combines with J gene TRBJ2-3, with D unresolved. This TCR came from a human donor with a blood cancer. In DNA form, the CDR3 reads TGTGCCAGCAGCTTGGTTCAAGATACGCAGTATTTT. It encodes CASSLVQDTQYF.